The clone carrying this TCR beta chain appeared a few times. The trim removed 6 bases at V and 7 bases at J, leaving 6 bases unmatched. Per the germline V gene, CDR1 is LGHDT and CDR2 is YNNKEL (reference sequence). The CDR3 is made up of 14 amino acids. The data were obtained in a study of blood T cell repertoires in COVID-19. Study-wide context: Acute and convalescent COVID-19 specimens originated in the United States, Italy and Spain.

Here immunoSEQ multiplex PCR was the method, and the copy in TCRdb shows in-frame clones only, minus some. The table has about 180,000 clones, approximately 89% seen once; the top ten hold roughly 3.7%. This TCR was recovered from a woman aged 25 to 45 with acute or convalescent COVID-19. The gene calls are TRBV3-1 (or the pseudogene TRBV3-2) and TRBJ1-4, with TRBD1 matching over 9 bases. The material sequenced was peripheral blood. CDR3 sequence (DNA): TGTGCCAGCAGTCTCGGGACAGGGAGTGAAAAACTGTTTTTT. It is translated as CASSLGTGSEKLFF.